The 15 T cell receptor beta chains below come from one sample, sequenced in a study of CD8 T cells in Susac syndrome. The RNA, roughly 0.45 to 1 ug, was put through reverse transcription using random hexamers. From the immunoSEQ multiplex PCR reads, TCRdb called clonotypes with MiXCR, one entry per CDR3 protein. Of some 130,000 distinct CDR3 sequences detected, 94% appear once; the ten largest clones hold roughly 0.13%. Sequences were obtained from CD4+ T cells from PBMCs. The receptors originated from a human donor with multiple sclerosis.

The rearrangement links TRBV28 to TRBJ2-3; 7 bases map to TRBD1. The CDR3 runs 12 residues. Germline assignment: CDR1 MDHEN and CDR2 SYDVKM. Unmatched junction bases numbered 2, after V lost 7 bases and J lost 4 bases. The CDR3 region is CASTTGADTQYF. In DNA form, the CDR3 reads TGTGCCAGCACAACAGGGGCAGATACGCAGTATTTT.

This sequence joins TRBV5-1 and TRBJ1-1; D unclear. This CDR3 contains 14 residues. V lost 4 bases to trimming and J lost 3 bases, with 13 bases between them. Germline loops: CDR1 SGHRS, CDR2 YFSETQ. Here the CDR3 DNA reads TGCGCCAGCAGCCGAATTGGTCGGGACACTGAAGCTTTCTTT. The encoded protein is CASSRIGRDTEAFF. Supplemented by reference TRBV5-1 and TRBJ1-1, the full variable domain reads KAGVTQTPRYLIKTRGQQVTLSCSPISGHRSVSWYQQTPGQGLQFLFEYFSETQRNKGNFPGRFSGRQFSNSRSEMNVSTLELGDSALYLCASSRIGRDTEAFFGQGTRLTVV.

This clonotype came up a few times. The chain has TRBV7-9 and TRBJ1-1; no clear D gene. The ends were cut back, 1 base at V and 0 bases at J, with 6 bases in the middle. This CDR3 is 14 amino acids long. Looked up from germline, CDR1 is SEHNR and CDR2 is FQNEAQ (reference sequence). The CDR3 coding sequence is TGTGCCAGCAGCTTAGTGGGCGTGAACACTGAAGCTTTCTTT. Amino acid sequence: CASSLVGVNTEAFF. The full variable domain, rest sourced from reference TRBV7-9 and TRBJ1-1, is DTGVSQNPRHKITKRGQNVTFRCDPISEHNRLYWYRQTLGQGPEFLTYFQNEAQLEKSRLLSDRFSAERPKGSFSTLEIQRTEQGDSAMYLCASSLVGVNTEAFFGQGTRLTVV.

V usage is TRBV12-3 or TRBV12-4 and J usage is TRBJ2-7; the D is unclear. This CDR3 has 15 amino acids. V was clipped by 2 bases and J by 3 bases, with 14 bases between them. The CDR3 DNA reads TGTGCCAGCAGTTTAATCGACAACCCGTACTACGAGCAGTACTTC. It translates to CASSLIDNPYYEQYF.

CDR3 amino acids: CASSLAGPGELFF. The CDR3, as DNA: TGTGCCAGCAGCTTGGCAGGGCCCGGGGAGCTGTTTTTT. The chain uses TRBV5-4 and TRBJ2-2; maybe TRBD1 (5 bases). The CDR3 is 13 amino acids. CDR1 SGHNT and CDR2 YYREEE come from the germline V gene (reference sequence). V lost 0 bases to trimming and J lost 6 bases, with 6 bases between them.

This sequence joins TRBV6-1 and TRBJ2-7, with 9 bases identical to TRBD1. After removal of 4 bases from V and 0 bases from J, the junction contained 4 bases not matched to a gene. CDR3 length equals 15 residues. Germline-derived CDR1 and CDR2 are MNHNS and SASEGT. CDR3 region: CASSAIQGASYEQYF. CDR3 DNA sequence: TGTGCCAGCAGTGCAATACAGGGGGCCTCCTACGAGCAGTACTTC.

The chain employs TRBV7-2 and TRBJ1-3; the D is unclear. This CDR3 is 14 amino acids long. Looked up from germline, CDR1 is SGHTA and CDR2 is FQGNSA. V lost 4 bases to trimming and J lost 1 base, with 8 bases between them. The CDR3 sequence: CASSSEASGNTIYF. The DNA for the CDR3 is TGTGCCAGCAGCTCCGAAGCGTCTGGAAACACCATATATTTT.

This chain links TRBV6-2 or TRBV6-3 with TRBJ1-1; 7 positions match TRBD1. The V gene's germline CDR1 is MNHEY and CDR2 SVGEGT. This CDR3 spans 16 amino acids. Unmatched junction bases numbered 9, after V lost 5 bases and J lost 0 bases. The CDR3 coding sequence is TGTGCCAGCAGTACTTACACGGGACAGTTGAACACTGAAGCTTTCTTT. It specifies CASSTYTGQLNTEAFF.

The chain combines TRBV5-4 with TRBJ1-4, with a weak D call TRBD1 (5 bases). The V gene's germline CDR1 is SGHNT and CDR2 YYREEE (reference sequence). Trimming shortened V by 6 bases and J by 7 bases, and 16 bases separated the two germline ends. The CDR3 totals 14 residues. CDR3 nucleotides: TGTGCCAGCACCCTCCAGGGAGCCAGTGAAAAACTGTTTTTT. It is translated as CASTLQGASEKLFF.

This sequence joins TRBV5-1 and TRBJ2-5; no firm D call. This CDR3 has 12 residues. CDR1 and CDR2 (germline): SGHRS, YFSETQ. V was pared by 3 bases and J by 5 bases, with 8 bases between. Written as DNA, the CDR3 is TGCGCCAGCAGCTGGGGTAAGGAGACCCAGTACTTC. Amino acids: CASSWGKETQYF.

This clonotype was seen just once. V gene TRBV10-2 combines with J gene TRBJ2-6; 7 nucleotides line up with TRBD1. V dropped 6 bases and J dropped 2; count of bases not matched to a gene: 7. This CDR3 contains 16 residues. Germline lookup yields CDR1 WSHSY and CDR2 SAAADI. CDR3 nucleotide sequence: TGCGCCAGCAGAGCCACAGGGGCAACTGGGGCCAACGTCCTGACTTTC. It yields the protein CASRATGATGANVLTF.

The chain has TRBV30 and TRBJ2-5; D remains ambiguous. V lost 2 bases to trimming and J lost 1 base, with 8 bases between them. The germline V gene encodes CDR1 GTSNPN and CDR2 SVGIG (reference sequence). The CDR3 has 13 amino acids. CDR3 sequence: CAWSSQPQETQYF. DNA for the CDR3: TGTGCCTGGAGTTCACAGCCCCAAGAGACCCAGTACTTC.

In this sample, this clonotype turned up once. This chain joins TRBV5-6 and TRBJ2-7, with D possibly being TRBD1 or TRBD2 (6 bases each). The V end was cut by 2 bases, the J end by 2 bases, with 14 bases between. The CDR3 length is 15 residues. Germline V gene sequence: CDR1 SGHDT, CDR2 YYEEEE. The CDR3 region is CASSLLGGQTYEQYF. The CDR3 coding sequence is TGTGCCAGCAGCTTACTGGGGGGACAAACCTACGAGCAGTACTTC.

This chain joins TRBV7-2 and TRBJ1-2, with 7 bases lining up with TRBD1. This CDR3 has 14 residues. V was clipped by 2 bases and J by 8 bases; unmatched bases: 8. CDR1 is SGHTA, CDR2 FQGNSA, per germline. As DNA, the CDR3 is TGTGCCAGCAGCTTAAACCCTGGACAGGACGGCTACACCTTC. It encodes CASSLNPGQDGYTF.

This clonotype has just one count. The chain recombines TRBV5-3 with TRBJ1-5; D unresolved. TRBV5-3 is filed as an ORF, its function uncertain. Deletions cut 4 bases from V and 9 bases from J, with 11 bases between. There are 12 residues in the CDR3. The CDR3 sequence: CARSLREGPQHF. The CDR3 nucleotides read TGTGCCAGAAGCCTTCGGGAAGGGCCCCAGCATTTT.